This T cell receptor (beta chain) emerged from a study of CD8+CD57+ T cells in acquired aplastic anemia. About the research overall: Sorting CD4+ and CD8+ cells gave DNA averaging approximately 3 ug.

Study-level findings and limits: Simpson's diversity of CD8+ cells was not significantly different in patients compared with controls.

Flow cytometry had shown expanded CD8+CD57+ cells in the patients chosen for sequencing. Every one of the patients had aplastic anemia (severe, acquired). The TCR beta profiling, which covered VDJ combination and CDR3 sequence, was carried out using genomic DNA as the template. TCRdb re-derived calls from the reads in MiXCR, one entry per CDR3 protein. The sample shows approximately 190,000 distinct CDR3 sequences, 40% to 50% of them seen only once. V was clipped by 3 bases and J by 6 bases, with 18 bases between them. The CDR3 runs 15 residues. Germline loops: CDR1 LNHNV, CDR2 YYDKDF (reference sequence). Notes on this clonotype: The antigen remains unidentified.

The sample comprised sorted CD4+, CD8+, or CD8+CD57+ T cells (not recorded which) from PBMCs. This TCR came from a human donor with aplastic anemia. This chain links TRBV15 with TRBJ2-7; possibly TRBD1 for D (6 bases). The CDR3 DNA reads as TGTGCCACCAGCAGGCCGCCCCTGGGGGCCGGCGAGCAGTACTTC. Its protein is CATSRPPLGAGEQYF.